A selection of T cell receptor beta chains follows, all from one sample in a study of blood T cell repertoires in COVID-19. Profiled with immunoSEQ multiplex PCR; TCRdb holds only in-frame clones, not every one. The data contain approximately 80,000 clones, 86% of them seen just once; the ten biggest clones take up approximately 8%. Material: peripheral blood. The receptor set was obtained from a man aged 50 or older with active COVID-19. Both conserved end residues are part of each CDR3. D genes are given only for firm matches. Size is stated for part of the rows, as once, few or many counts, or as a class when the clone is expanded.

D gene,J gene,V gene,clone size,CDR3 protein,CDR3 DNA
TRBD2,TRBJ2-3,TRBV9,-,CASSGPLGGGGPDTQYF,TGTGCCAGCAGCGGTCCCCTGGGCGGGGGGGGCCCGGATACGCAGTATTTT
TRBD2,TRBJ2-2,TRBV9,-,CANQASGRENTGELFF,TGTGCCAACCAGGCTAGCGGGAGGGAGAACACCGGGGAGCTGTTTTTT
-,TRBJ2-7,TRBV28,once,CASSLGAGKYEQYF,TGTGCCAGCAGCTTGGGGGCAGGGAAGTACGAGCAGTACTTC
-,TRBJ2-7,TRBV27,-,CASSSPPGEQYF,TGTGCCAGCAGTTCCCCGCCGGGCGAGCAGTACTTC
-,TRBJ1-2,TRBV28,-,CASTRTAGYDGYTF,TGTGCCAGCACGAGGACGGCGGGCTACGATGGCTACACCTTC
TRBD1,TRBJ2-7,TRBV5-4,-,CASSRGLQGGYEQYF,TGTGCCAGCAGTCGGGGTTTACAGGGGGGCTACGAGCAGTACTTC
TRBD1,TRBJ2-3,TRBV2,once,CASSRDSSTDTQYF,TGTGCCAGCAGCCGGGACAGCAGCACAGATACGCAGTATTTT
-,TRBJ1-2,TRBV24-1,-,CATSRQGYGYTF,TGTGCCACCAGTCGGCAGGGTTATGGCTACACCTTC
TRBD2,TRBJ2-1,TRBV6-4,once,CASSAEAGRSEQFF,TGTGCCAGCAGTGCCGAAGCGGGGAGGAGTGAGCAGTTCTTC
-,TRBJ1-4,TRBV7-2,-,CASTWGGEEKLFF,TGTGCCAGCACCTGGGGGGGGGAGGAAAAACTGTTTTTT
TRBD2,TRBJ2-1,TRBV19,-,CASSAGLAYNEQFF,TGTGCCAGTAGTGCGGGACTAGCTTACAATGAGCAGTTCTTC
-,TRBJ2-5,TRBV2,-,CASGGVQETQYF,TGTGCCAGTGGAGGGGTCCAAGAGACCCAGTACTTC
-,TRBJ2-7,TRBV10-3,-,CAISVSPPGHYSYEQYF,TGTGCCATCAGTGTGTCCCCCCCGGGACACTACTCCTACGAGCAGTACTTC
-,TRBJ2-2,TRBV19,-,CASSIRASANTGELFF,TGTGCCAGTAGTATTCGGGCTAGCGCAAACACCGGGGAGCTGTTTTTT
-,TRBJ2-1,TRBV7-3,once,CASSLRGQVQFF,TGTGCCAGCAGCTTAAGAGGGCAGGTGCAGTTCTTC
TRBD2,TRBJ2-7,TRBV5-1,-,CASSRGTSGSYEQYF,TGCGCCAGCAGCCGGGGGACTAGCGGATCCTACGAGCAGTACTTC
TRBD1,TRBJ1-5,TRBV19,-,CASTGTEINQPQHF,TGTGCCAGTACGGGGACAGAAATTAATCAGCCCCAGCATTTT
-,TRBJ1-1,TRBV5-1,-,CASSFSANTEAFF,TGCGCCAGCAGCTTCAGCGCGAACACTGAAGCTTTCTTT
-,TRBJ2-1,TRBV9,once,CASSPAGVYNEQFF,TGTGCCAGCAGCCCCGCCGGGGTCTACAATGAGCAGTTCTTC
-,TRBJ2-3,TRBV19,-,CATRSTDTQYF,TGTGCCACCAGATCTACAGATACGCAGTATTTT
-,TRBJ2-5,TRBV18,-,CASSPAQETQYF,TGTGCCAGCTCACCAGCCCAGGAGACCCAGTACTTC
-,TRBJ2-7,TRBV21-1,-,CASSTRTGVSYEQYF,TGTGCCAGCAGCACCCGGACAGGGGTCTCCTACGAGCAGTACTTC
-,TRBJ1-4,TRBV5-1,-,CASSLGGVRVEKLFF,TGCGCCAGCAGCTTGGGCGGGGTGAGGGTTGAAAAACTGTTTTTT
TRBD1,TRBJ2-7,TRBV7-3,-,CASSPGTGPLYEQYF,TGTGCCAGCAGCCCTGGGACAGGGCCTCTCTACGAGCAGTACTTC
TRBD2,TRBJ2-7,TRBV6-5,-,CASSYTGGSSYEQYF,TGTGCCAGCAGTTATACGGGGGGTAGCTCCTACGAGCAGTACTTC
-,TRBJ2-1,TRBV28,few,CASSRAAYNEQFF,TGTGCCAGCAGCCGCGCGGCCTACAATGAGCAGTTCTTC
-,TRBJ2-6,TRBV18,-,CASSPRRGAGAPGANVLTF,TGTGCCAGCTCACCACGGCGTGGGGCAGGGGCCCCTGGGGCCAACGTCCTGACTTTC
TRBD2,TRBJ2-7,TRBV27,-,CASSSSGIGKGSSYEQYF,TGTGCCAGCAGTTCTAGCGGGATAGGAAAGGGCTCCTCCTACGAGCAGTACTTC